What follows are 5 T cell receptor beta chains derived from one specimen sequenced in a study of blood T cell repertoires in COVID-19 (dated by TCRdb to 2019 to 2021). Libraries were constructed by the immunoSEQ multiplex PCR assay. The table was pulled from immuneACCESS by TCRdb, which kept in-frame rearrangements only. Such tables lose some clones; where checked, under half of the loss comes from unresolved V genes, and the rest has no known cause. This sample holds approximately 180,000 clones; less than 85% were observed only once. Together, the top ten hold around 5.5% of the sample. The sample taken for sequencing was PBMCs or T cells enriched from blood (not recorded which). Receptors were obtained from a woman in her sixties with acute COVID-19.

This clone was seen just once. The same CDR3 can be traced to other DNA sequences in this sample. Here the CDR3 DNA reads TGTGCCAGCAGCTATCAGGGTTCACCCCTCCACTTT. Its translation is CASSYQGSPLHF. This chain links TRBV12-3 or TRBV12-4 with TRBJ1-6; TRBD1 is a possible D gene (5 bases). The CDR3 has 12 amino acids. Between the trimmed V and J ends, which lost 6 bases and 9 bases, there was a span of 9 bases.

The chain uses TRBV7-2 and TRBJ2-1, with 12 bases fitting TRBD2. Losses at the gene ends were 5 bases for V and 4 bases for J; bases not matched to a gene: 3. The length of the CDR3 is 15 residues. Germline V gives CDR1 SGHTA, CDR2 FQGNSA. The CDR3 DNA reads TGTGCCAGCAGCCTAGGACTAGCGGGGTACAATGAGCAGTTCTTC. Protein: CASSLGLAGYNEQFF.

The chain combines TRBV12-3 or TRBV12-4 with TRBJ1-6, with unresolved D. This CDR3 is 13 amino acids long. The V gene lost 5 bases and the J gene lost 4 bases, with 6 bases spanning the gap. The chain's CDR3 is CASSPRYNSPLHF. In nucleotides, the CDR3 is TGTGCCAGCAGTCCGAGATATAATTCACCCCTCCACTTT.

As DNA, the CDR3 is TGTGCCAGTAGTATAGGGCCGAACACTGAAGCTTTCTTT. Translating it yields CASSIGPNTEAFF. The chain recombines TRBV19 with TRBJ1-1; D is ambiguous. This CDR3 region has 13 residues. The V end was cut by 1 base, the J end by 1 base, with 4 bases between. CDR1 and CDR2 from the germline V gene are LNHDA and SQIVND (reference sequence).

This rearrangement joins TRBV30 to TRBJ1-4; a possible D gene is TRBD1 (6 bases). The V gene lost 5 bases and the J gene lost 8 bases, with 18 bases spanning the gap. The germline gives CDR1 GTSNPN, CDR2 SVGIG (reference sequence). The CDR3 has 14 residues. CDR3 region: CAWGMGAATEKLFF. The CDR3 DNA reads TGTGCCTGGGGGATGGGGGCCGCAACCGAAAAACTGTTTTTT.